The sample holds many counts of the clone carrying this TCR beta chain. The antigen is undetermined. Researchers took RNA transcripts and amplified the TCR beta CDR3 regions from them. HTBI primers drove first-round RT-PCR of the TCR CDR3. MiXCR, run by TCRdb on the multiplex PCR reads, gives a single entry per CDR3 protein. Of approximately 600,000 distinct CDR3 sequences in the sample, about 15% are singletons; the top ten hold around 4.5%. Exclusion followed for patients with uncontrolled infection, other autoimmune disease, pregnancy or lactation. Used for diagnoses were clinical symptoms, serum thyroxine and TRAb, thyroid ultrasound and orbital computed tomography. Trimming left V 2 bases short and J 6 bases short, with 4 bases between. CDR1 MDHEN and CDR2 SYDVKM come from the germline V gene. This CDR3 spans 12 amino acids. The data belong to a study of T cells in Graves' hyperthyroidism and ophthalmopathy. Study summary: The blood sample was taken at first diagnosis, before treatment began.

General study findings and limits: In blood, most of the thyroid clonotypes expanded above 0.001 were also present.

The TCR comes from a woman aged 40 to 49 with Graves' ophthalmopathy. The specimen was blood. The chain employs TRBV28 and TRBJ2-2; D is uncertain. The CDR3 sequence is CASSLLPGELFF. The CDR3, as DNA: TGTGCCAGCAGTTTACTGCCCGGGGAGCTGTTTTTT. The full variable domain, rest sourced from reference TRBV28 and TRBJ2-2, is DVKVTQSSRYLVKRTGEKVFLECVQDMDHENMFWYRQDPGLGLRLIYFSYDVKMKEKGDIPEGYSVSREKKERFSLILESASTNQTSMYLCASSLLPGELFFGEGSRLTVL.